This TCR beta chain appears in the sequencing data of a study of T cells in women clearing cervical HPV infection. Measured with immunoSEQ multiplex PCR; TCRdb has only the in-frame clones, and not every one. In total, the table holds 36,000 or so clones. Remarks on this clone: The read comes to an end 3 residues before the CDR3 does, leaving the germline J gene to fill in the end.

The CDR3 is made up of 14 amino acids. The germline gives CDR1 SGHAT, CDR2 FQNNGV. Trimming took 3 bases from V and 4 from J; bases not matched to a gene: 5. The receptor was derived from a woman aged 18-70 years with a cervical HPV16 infection that either progressed to CIN3+ or cleared (not recorded which). The chain employs TRBV11-2 and TRBJ2-5, with TRBD1 matching 7 bases. The sequencing sample was made of blood buffy coat. The CDR3 sequence is CASSFWTGRETQYF. The DNA read from the CDR3 is TGTGCCAGCAGCTTCTGGACAGGAAGAGAGACC.